The table lists the clone carrying this T cell receptor (beta chain) with many counts. TCRdb redid the calling of the 5' RACE reads with MiXCR, one entry per CDR3 protein. The repertoire holds tens of thousands of distinct CDR3 sequences, with under 13% as singletons. This specimen comes from a study of CD8 T cells in ankylosing spondylitis. This TCR came from a male donor with ankylosing spondylitis or in good health (not recorded which). The sample consisted of blood, either unsorted or a sorted T cell fraction (not recorded which).

The chain's CDR3 is CAISVGDRAANEQFF. As DNA, the CDR3 is TGTGCCATCAGTGTCGGAGACAGGGCCGCCAATGAGCAGTTCTTC. The chain is built from TRBV10-3 and TRBJ2-1; TRBD1 aligns across 7 bases. Germline V CDR1 and CDR2: ENHRY, SYGVKD. The CDR3 has 15 amino acids. Losses at the gene ends were 4 bases for V and 6 bases for J; bases not matched to a gene: 9.